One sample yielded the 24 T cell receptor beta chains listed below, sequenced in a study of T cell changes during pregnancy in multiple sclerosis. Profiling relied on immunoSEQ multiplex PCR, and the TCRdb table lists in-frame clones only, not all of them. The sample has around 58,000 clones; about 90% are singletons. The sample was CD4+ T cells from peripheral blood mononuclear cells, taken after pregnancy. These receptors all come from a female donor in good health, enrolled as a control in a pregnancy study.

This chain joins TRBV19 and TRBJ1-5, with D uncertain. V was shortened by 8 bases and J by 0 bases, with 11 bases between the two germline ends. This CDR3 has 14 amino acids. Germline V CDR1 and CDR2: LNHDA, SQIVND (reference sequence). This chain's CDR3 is CASVPGISNQPQHF. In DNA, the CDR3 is TGTGCCAGTGTACCGGGAATTAGCAATCAGCCCCAGCATTTT.

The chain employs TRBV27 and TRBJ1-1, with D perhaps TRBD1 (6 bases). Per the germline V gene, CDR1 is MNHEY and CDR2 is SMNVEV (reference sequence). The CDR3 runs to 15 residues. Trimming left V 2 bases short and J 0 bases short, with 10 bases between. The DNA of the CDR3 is TGTGCCAGCAGTTTAGGAGACAGGATGAACACTGAAGCTTTCTTT. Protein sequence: CASSLGDRMNTEAFF.

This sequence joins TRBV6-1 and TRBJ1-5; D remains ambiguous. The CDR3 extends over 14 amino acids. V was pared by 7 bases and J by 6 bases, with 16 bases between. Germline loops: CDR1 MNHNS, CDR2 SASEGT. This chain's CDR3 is CASTLGWAGQPQHF. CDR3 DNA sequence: TGTGCCAGCACCCTGGGCTGGGCGGGTCAGCCCCAGCATTTT.

Written as DNA, the CDR3 is TGCAGCGTTGAAGATGGAGGCGAAAAACTGTTTTTT. This encodes CSVEDGGEKLFF. The chain links TRBV29-1 to TRBJ1-4, with unresolved D. Germline V lookup: CDR1 SQVTM, CDR2 ANQGSEA. This CDR3 spans 12 amino acids. With 0 bases removed from V and 8 bases from J, the gap between germline ends came to 7 bases.

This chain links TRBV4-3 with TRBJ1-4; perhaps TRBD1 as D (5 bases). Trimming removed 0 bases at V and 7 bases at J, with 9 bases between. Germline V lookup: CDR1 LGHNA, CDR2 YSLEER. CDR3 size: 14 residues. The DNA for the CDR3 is TGCGCCAGCAGCCAAGATCAGGGTTCTGAAAAACTGTTTTTT. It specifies CASSQDQGSEKLFF.

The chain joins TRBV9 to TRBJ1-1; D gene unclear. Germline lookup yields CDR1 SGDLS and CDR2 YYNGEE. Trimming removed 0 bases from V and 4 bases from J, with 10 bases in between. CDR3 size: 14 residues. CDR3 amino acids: CASSVDHTTTEAFF. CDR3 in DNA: TGTGCCAGCAGCGTAGATCACACCACCACTGAAGCTTTCTTT.

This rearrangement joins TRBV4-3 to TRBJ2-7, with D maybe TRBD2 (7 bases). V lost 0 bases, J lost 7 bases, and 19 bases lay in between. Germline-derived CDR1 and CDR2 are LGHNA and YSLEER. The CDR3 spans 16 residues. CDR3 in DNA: TGCGCCAGCAGCCAAGATAGGTGGGGGGGCCGTGGGGAGCAGTACTTC. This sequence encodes CASSQDRWGGRGEQYF.

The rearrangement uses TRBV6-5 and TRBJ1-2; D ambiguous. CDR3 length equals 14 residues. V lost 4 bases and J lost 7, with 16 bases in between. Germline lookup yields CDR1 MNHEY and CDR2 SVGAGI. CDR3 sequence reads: CASSLGDVGSGYTF. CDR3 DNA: TGTGCCAGCAGTTTGGGAGACGTCGGAAGTGGCTACACCTTC.

CDR3 region: CASSAEGGAYNEQFF. In nucleotides, the CDR3 is TGTGCCAGCAGTGCCGAGGGAGGGGCGTACAATGAGCAGTTCTTC. The rearrangement links TRBV2 to TRBJ2-1; 7 nucleotides align to TRBD2. This CDR3 has 15 residues. Germline loops: CDR1 SNHLY, CDR2 FYNNEI. J was trimmed by 4 bases and V by 4 bases; bases with no gene match: 7.

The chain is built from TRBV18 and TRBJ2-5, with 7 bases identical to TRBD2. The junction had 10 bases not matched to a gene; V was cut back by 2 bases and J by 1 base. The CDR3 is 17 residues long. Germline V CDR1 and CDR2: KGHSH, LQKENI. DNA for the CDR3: TGTGCCAGCTCACCAGGGGCTACTAGCGATTCCCAAGAGACCCAGTACTTC. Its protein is CASSPGATSDSQETQYF.

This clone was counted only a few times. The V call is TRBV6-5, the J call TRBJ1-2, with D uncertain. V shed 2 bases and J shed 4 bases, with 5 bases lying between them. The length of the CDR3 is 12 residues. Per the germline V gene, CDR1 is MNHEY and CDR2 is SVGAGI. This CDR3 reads CASSYGGYGYTF. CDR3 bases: TGTGCCAGCAGTTACGGAGGCTATGGCTACACCTTC.

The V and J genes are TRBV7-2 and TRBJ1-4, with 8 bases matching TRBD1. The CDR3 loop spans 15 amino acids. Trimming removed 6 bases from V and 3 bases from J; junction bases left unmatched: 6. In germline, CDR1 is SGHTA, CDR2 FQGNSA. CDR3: CASSIQGGSNEKLFF. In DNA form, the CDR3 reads TGTGCCAGCAGTATACAGGGGGGGTCTAATGAAAAACTGTTTTTT.

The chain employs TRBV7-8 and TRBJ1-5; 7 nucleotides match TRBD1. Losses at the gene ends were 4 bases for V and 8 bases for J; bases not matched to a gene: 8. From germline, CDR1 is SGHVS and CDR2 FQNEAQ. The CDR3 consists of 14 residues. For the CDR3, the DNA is TGTGCCAGCAGCTCTAGGACAGGAGAAAAGCCCCAGCATTTT. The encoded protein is CASSSRTGEKPQHF.

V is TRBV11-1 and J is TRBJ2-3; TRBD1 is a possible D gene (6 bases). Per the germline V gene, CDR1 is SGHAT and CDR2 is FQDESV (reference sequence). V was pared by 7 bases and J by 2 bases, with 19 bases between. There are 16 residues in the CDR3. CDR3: CASKTQGLTSTDTQYF. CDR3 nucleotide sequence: TGTGCCAGCAAAACGCAGGGGCTCACATCCACAGATACGCAGTATTTT.

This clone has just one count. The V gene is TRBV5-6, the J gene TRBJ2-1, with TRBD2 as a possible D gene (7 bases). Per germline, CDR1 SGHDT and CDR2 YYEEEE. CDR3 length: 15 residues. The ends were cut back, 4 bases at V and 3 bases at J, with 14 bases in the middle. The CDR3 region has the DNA TGTGCCAGCAGCCCTAACAGGGACTACTACAATGAGCAGTTCTTC. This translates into CASSPNRDYYNEQFF. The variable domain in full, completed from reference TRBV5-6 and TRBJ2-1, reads DAGVTQSPTHLIKTRGQQVTLRCSPKSGHDTVSWYQQALGQGPQFIFQYYEEEERQRGNFPDRFSGHQFPNYSSELNVNALLLGDSALYLCASSPNRDYYNEQFFGPGTRLTVL.

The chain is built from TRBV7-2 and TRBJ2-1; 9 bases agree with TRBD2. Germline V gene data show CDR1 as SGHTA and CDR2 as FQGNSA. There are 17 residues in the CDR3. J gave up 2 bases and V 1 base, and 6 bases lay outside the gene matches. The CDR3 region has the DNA TGTGCCAGCAGCTTAGTCTTCGGCGGGGGGGCCTACAATGAGCAGTTCTTC. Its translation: CASSLVFGGGAYNEQFF.

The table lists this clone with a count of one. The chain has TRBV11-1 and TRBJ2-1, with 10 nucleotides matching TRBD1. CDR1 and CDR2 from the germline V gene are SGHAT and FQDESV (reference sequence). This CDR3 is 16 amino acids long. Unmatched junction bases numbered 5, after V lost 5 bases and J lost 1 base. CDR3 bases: TGTGCCAGCAGCGGGGGACAGGGGAATTCCTACAATGAGCAGTTCTTC. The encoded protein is CASSGGQGNSYNEQFF.

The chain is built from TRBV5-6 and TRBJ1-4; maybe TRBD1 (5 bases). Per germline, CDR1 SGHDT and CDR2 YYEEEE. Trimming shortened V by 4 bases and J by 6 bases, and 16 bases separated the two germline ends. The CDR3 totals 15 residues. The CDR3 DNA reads TGTGCCAGCAGCCTGCCTTTCAAAGGGGATGAAAAACTGTTTTTT. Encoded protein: CASSLPFKGDEKLFF.

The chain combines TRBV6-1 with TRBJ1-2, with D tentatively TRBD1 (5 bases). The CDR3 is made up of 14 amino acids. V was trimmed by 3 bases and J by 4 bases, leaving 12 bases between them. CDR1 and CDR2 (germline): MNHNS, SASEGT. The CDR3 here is CASSEGPVSYGYTF. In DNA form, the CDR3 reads TGTGCCAGCAGTGAGGGGCCGGTATCCTATGGCTACACCTTC.

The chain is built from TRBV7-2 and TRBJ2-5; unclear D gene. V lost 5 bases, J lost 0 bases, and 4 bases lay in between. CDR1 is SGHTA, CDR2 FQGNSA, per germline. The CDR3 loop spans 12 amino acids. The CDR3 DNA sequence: TGTGCCAGCAGCGTCAACCAAGAGACCCAGTACTTC. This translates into CASSVNQETQYF.

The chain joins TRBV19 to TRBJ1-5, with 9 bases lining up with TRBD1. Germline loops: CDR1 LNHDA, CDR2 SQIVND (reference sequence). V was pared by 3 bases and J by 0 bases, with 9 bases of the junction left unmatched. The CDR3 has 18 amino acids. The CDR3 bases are TGTGCCAGTAGTATGGACAGGGGTGGCCATACTAGCAATCAGCCCCAGCATTTT. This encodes CASSMDRGGHTSNQPQHF.

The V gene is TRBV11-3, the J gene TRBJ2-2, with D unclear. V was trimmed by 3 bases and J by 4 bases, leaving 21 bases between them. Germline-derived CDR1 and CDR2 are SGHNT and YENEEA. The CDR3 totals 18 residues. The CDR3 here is CASSFPLTLEEPTGELFF. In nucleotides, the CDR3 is TGTGCCAGCAGCTTTCCCCTAACCCTAGAGGAACCCACCGGGGAGCTGTTTTTT.

CDR3: CASRGGLHEQYF. The CDR3, as DNA: TGTGCCAGCAGGGGGGGATTACACGAGCAGTACTTC. The gene calls are TRBV2 and TRBJ2-7, with a weak D call TRBD2 (6 bases). The CDR3 consists of 12 residues. V dropped 6 bases and J dropped 5 bases, with 11 bases sitting between them. The germline CDR1 and CDR2 sequences are SNHLY and FYNNEI.

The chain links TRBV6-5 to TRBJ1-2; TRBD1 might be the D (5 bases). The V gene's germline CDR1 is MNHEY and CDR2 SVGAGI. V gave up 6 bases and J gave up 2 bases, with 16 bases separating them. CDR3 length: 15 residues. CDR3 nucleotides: TGTGCCAGCAGGATAGGGCTGGGACTCAACTATGGCTACACCTTC. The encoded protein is CASRIGLGLNYGYTF.